This T cell receptor beta chain was identified in a study of tumor-infiltrating lymphocytes in primary liver carcinoma. Study in general: Patients comprised men and women whose ages fell between 30 and 69 years. Study results and caveats: Lower overlap was observed for tumor-adjacent and tumor-blood pairs relative to tumor region pairs. It was in tumors, not blood, that the top-250-clone fraction was significantly higher (p = 0.039).

From unsorted bulk tissue weighing roughly 18-30 mg, DNA and RNA were co-extracted. Patients carried chronic HBV infection without prior treatment. Per germline, CDR1 SQVTM and CDR2 ANQGSEA. The CDR3 covers 11 residues. This clonotype was counted ten times or more. Its antigen is unknown. Starting from 450 to 500 ng of total RNA, TCR beta cDNA was produced with a primer in the constant region. Three rounds of nested multiplex PCR with slightly modified ARM-PCR produced TCR beta libraries. Running roughly 10 cycles apiece, the first two PCR rounds relied on TRBV1-TRBV30 forward primers together with a C-beta reverse primer. TCRdb passed the multiplex PCR reads through MiXCR, listing each CDR3 protein once. Counted here are over 75,000 distinct CDR3 sequences, about 73% occurring once; the ten biggest clones make up about 27%.

The rearrangement joins TRBV29-1 to TRBJ2-1, with a possible D match to TRBD2 (6 bases). The sequencing input was tumor-adjacent normal liver tissue. The origin of this receptor is a man in his forties or fifties with primary liver carcinoma and hepatitis B virus infection. The chain's CDR3 is CSAGTHNEQFF. As DNA, the CDR3 is TGCAGTGCTGGGACTCACAATGAGCAGTTCTTC.